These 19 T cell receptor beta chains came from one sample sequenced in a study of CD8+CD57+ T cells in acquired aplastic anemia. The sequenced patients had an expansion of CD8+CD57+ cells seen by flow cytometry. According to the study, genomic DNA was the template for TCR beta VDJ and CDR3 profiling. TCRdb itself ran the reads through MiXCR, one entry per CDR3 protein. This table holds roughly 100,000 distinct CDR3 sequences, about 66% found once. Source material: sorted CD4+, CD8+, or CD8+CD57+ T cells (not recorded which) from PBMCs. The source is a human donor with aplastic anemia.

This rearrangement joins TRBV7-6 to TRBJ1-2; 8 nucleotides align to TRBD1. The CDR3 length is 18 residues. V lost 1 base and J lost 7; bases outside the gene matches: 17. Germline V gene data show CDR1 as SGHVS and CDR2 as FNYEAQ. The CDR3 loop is CASSLDPPYRGGAGGYTF. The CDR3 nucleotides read TGTGCCAGCAGCTTAGACCCCCCTTACAGGGGGGGCGCGGGTGGCTACACCTTC.

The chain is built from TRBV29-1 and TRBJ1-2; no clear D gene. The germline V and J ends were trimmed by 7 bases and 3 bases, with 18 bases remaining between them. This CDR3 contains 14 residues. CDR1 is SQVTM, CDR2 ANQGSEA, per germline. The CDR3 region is CSAVTGVADYGYTF. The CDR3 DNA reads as TGCAGCGCTGTTACTGGAGTGGCGGACTATGGCTACACCTTC.

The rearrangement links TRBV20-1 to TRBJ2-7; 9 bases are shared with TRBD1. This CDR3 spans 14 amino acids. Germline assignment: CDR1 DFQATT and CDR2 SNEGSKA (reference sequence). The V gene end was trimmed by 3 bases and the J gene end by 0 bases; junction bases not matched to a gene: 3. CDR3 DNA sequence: TGCAGTGCTAGTGGGACAGGGAACTCCTACGAGCAGTACTTC. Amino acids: CSASGTGNSYEQYF.

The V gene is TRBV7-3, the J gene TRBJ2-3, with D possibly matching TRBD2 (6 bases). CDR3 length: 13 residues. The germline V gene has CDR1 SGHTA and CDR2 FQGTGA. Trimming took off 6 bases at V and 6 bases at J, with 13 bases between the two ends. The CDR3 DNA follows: TGTGCCAGCAGGCGGGGACCCCCCGATACGCAGTATTTT. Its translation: CASRRGPPDTQYF.

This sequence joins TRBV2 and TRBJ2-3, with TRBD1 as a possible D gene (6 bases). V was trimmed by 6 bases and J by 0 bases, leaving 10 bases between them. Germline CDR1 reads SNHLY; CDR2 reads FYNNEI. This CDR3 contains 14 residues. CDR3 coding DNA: TGTGCCAGCAGGGAACAGGGTAGCACAGATACGCAGTATTTT. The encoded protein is CASREQGSTDTQYF.

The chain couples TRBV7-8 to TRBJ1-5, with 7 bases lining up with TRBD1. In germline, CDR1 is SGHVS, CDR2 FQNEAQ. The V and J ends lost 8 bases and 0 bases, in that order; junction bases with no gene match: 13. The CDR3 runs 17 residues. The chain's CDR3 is CASRRNGDSLSNQPQHF. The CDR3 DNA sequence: TGTGCCAGCCGACGAAATGGGGACAGCCTTAGCAATCAGCCCCAGCATTTT.

The CDR3 reads CASSLSANTEAFF. In DNA form, the CDR3 reads TGTGCCAGCAGCTTATCAGCGAACACTGAAGCTTTCTTT. V usage is TRBV7-9 and J usage is TRBJ1-1; unclear D gene. Germline CDR1 reads SEHNR; CDR2 reads FQNEAQ (reference sequence). The CDR3 is made up of 13 amino acids. V lost 2 bases and J lost 1, with 5 bases in between.

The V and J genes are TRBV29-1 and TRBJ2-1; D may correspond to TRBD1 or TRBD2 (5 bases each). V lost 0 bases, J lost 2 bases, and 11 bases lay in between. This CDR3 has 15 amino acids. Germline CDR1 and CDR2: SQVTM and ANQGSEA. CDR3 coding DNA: TGCAGCGTTGAAGATCGCAGGGACCCCTACAATGAGCAGTTCTTC. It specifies CSVEDRRDPYNEQFF.

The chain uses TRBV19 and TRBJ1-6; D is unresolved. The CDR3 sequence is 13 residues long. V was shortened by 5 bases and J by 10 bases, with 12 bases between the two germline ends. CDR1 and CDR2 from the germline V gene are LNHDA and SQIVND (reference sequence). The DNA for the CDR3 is TGTGCCAGTAGTCTCACGGAAGGATCACCCCTCCACTTT. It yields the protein CASSLTEGSPLHF.

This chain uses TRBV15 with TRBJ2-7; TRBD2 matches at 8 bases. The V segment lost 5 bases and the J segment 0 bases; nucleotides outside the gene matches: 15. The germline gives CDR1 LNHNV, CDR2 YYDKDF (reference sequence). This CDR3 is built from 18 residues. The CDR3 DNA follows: TGTGCCACCAGCGAAGATCCGGGAGGGGGATCCCTCTCCTACGAGCAGTACTTC. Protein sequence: CATSEDPGGGSLSYEQYF.

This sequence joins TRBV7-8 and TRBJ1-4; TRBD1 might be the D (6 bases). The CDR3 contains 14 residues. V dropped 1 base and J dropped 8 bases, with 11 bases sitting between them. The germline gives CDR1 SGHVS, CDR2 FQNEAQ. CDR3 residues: CASSLGGGGEKLFF. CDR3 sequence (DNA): TGTGCCAGCAGCTTAGGCGGGGGCGGGGAAAAACTGTTTTTT. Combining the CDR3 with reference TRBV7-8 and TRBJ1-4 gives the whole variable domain GAGVSQSPRYKVAKRGQDVALRCDPISGHVSLFWYQQALGQGPEFLTYFQNEAQLDKSGLPSDRFFAERPEGSVSTLKIQRTQQEDSAVYLCASSLGGGGEKLFFGSGTQLSVL.

CDR3 residues: CASSLVSGTTTDTQYF. The CDR3 DNA follows: TGTGCCAGCAGCTTAGTTAGCGGGACGACCACAGATACGCAGTATTTT. V usage is TRBV11-1 and J usage is TRBJ2-3; 8 nucleotides agree with TRBD2. There are 16 residues in the CDR3. Germline V lookup: CDR1 SGHAT, CDR2 FQDESV (reference sequence). Trimming cost V 1 base and J 2 bases; bases outside gene matches: 5.

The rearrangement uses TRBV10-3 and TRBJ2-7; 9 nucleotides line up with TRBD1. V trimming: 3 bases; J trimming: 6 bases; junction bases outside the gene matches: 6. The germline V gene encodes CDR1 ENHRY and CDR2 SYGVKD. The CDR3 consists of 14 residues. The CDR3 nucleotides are TGTGCCATCAGTGACAGGGACAGGGTCTCCGAGCAGTACTTC. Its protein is CAISDRDRVSEQYF.

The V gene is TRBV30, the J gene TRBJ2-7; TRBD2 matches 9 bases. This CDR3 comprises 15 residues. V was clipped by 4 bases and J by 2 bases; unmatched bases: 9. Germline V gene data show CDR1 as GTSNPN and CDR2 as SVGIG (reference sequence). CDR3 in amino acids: CAWKNRLAGTYEQYF. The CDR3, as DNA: TGTGCCTGGAAAAATCGGCTAGCGGGAACCTACGAGCAGTACTTC.

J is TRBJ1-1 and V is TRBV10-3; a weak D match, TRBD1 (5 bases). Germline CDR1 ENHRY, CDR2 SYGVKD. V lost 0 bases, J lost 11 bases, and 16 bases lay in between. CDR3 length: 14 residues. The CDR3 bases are TGTGCCATCAGTGAGTCAGCCCCCGGGGGGTTTGCTTTCTTT. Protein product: CAISESAPGGFAFF.

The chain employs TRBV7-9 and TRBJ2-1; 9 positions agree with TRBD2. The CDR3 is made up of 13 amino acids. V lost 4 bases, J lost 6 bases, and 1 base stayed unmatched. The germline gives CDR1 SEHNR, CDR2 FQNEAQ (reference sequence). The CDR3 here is CASSYSGGNEQFF. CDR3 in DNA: TGTGCCAGCAGCTATAGCGGGGGCAATGAGCAGTTCTTC.

CDR3 residues: CASSSALVFGHGNQPQHF. The DNA of the CDR3 is TGTGCCAGCAGCTCGGCACTAGTATTCGGACATGGCAATCAGCCCCAGCATTTT. The chain employs TRBV7-8 and TRBJ1-5; D may be TRBD1 (5 bases). The CDR3 length is 18 residues. Germline V gene data show CDR1 as SGHVS and CDR2 as FQNEAQ. V lost 4 bases, J lost 2 bases, and 21 bases lay in between. Filled out from reference TRBV7-8 and TRBJ1-5, the complete variable domain reads GAGVSQSPRYKVAKRGQDVALRCDPISGHVSLFWYQQALGQGPEFLTYFQNEAQLDKSGLPSDRFFAERPEGSVSTLKIQRTQQEDSAVYLCASSSALVFGHGNQPQHFGDGTRLSIL.

The DNA of the CDR3 is TGTGCCAGCAGTTTCGACAATAGCGACGAGCAGTACTTC. As protein: CASSFDNSDEQYF. The chain is built from TRBV6-5 and TRBJ2-7, with TRBD2 as a possible D gene (5 bases). The CDR3 contains 13 residues. CDR1 is MNHEY and CDR2 is SVGAGI in the germline V gene. Deletions cut 4 bases from V and 5 bases from J, with 12 bases between.

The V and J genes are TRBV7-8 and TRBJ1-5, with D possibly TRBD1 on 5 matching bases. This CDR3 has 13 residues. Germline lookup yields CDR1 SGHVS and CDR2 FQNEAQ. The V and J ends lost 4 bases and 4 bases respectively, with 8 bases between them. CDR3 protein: CASSWAGNQPQHF. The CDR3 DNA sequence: TGTGCCAGCAGCTGGGCAGGGAATCAGCCCCAGCATTTT.